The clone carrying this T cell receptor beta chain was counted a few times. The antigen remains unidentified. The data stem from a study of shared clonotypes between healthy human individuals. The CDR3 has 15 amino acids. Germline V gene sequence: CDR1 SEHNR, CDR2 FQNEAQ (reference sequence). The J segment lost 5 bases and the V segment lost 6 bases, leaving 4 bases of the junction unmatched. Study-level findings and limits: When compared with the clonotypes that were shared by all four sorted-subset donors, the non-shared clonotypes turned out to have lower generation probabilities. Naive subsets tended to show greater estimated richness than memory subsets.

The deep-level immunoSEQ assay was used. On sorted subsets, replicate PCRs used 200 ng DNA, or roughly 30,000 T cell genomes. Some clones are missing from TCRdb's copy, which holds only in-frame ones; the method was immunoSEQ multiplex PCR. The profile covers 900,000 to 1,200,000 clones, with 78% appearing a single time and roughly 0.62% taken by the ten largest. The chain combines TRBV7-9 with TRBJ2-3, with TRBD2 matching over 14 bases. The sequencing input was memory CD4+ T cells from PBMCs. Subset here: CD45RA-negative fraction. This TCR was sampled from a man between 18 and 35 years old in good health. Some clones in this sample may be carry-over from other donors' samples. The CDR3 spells CASSTGLAGGDTQYF. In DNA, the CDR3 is TGTGCCAGCAGTACCGGACTAGCGGGAGGAGATACGCAGTATTTT.